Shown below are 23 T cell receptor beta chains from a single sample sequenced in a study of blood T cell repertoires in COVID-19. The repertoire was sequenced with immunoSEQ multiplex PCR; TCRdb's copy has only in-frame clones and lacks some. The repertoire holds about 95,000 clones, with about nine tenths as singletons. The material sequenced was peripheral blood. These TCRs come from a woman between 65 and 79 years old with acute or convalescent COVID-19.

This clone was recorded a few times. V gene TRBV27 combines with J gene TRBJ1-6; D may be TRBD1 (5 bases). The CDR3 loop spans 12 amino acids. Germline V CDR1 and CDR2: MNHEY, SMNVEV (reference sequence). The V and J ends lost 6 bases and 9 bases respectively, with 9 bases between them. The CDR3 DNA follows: TGTGCCAGCAGAGGGGTCGGTTCACCCCTCCACTTT. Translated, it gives CASRGVGSPLHF.

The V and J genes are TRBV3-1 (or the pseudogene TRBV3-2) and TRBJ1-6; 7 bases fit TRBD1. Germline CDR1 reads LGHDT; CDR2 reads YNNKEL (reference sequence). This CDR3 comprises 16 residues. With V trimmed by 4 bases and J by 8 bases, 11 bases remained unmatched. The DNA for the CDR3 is TGTGCCAGCAGCCCTTTACCGGGACAGAGGGATTCACCCCTCCACTTT. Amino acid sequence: CASSPLPGQRDSPLHF.

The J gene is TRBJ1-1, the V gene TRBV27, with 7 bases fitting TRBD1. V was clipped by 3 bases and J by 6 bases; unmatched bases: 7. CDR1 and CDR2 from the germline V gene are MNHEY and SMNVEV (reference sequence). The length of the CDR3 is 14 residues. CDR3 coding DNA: TGTGCCAGCAGTTTGAGGGGGCTGACCCCTGAAGCTTTCTTT. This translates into CASSLRGLTPEAFF.

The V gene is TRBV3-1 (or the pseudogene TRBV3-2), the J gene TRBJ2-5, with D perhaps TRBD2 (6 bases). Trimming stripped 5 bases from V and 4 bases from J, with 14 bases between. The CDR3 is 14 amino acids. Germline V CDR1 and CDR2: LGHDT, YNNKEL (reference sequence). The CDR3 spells CASSSARGRETQYF. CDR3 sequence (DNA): TGTGCCAGCAGCTCGGCGCGGGGCCGAGAGACCCAGTACTTC.

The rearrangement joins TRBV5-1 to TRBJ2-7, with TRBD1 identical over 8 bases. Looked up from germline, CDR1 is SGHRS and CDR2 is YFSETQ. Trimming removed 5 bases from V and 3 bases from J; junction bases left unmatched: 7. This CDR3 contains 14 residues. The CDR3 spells CASSFDRGYYEQYF. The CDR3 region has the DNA TGCGCCAGCAGTTTCGACAGGGGTTACTACGAGCAGTACTTC.

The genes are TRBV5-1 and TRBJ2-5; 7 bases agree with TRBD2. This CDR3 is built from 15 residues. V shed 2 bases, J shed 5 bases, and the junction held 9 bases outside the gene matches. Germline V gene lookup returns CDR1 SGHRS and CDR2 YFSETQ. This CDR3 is CASSFGAGNMETQYF. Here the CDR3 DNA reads TGCGCCAGCAGCTTTGGAGCGGGAAATATGGAGACCCAGTACTTC.

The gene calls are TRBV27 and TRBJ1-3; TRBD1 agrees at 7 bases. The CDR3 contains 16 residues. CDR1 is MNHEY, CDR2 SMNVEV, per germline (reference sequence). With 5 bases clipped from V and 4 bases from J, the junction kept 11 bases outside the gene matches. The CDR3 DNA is TGTGCCAGCAGTCCGTATCAGGAGGGGGCCGGAAACACCATATATTTT. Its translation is CASSPYQEGAGNTIYF.

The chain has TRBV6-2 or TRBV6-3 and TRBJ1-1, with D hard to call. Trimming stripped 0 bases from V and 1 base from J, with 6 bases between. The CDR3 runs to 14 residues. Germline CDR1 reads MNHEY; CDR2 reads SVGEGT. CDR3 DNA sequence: TGTGCCAGCAGTTACTCGGGCCGGAACACTGAAGCTTTCTTT. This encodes CASSYSGRNTEAFF.

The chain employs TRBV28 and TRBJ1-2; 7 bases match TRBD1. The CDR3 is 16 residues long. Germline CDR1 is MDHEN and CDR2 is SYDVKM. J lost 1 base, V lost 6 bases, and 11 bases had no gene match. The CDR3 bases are TGTGCCAGCAGCAACCGGGGTCAGGGGGTTAACTATGGCTACACCTTC. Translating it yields CASSNRGQGVNYGYTF.

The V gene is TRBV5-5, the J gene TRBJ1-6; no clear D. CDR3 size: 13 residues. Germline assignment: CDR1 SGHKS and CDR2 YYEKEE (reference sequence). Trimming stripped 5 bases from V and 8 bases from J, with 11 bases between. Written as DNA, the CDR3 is TGTGCCAGCAGTACAGCCCCGGATTCACCCCTCCACTTT. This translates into CASSTAPDSPLHF.

CDR3 bases: TGTGCCAGCAGTTACTCGGGGAGCGGGGGCCGAGATGAGCAGTTCTTC. Encoded protein: CASSYSGSGGRDEQFF. The chain uses TRBV6-6 and TRBJ2-1, with TRBD2 identical over 8 bases. V lost 0 bases to trimming and J lost 8 bases; unmatched junction nucleotides: 9. The CDR3 is 16 residues long. Germline assignment: CDR1 MNHNY and CDR2 SVGAGI (reference sequence).

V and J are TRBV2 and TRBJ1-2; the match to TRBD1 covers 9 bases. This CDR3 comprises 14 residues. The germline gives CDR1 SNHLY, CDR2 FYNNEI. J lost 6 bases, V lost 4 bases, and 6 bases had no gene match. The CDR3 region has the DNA TGTGCCAGCAGTGGAGAACAGGGGGCCCATGGCTACACCTTC. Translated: CASSGEQGAHGYTF.

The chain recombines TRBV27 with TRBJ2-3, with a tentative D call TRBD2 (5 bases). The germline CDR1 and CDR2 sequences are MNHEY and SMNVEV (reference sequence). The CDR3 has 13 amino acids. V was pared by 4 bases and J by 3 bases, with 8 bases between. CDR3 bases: TGTGCCAGCAGTTACTGGAGGACAGATACGCAGTATTTT. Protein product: CASSYWRTDTQYF.

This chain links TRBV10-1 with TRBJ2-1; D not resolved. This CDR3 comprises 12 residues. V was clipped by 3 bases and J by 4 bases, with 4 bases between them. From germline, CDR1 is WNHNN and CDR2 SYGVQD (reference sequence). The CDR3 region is CASSDRYNEQFF. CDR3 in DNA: TGCGCCAGCAGTGACCGGTACAATGAGCAGTTCTTC.

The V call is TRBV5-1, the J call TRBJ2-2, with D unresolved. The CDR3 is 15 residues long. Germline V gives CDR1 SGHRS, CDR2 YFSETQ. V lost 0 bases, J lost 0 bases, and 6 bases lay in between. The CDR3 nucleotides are TGCGCCAGCAGCTTGGATACGGCGAACACCGGGGAGCTGTTTTTT. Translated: CASSLDTANTGELFF.

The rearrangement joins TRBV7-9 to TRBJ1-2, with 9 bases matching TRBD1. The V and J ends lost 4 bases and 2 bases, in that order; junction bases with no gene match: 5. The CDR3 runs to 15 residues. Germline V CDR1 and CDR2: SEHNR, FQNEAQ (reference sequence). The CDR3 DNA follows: TGTGCCAGCAGCTACGCCGGGACAGGGAACTATGGCTACACCTTC. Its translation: CASSYAGTGNYGYTF.

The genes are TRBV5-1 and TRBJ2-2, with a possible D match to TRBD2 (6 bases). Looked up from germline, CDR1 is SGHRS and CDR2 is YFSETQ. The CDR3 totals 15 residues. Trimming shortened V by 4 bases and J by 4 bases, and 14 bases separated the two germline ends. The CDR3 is CASSPRGAATGELFF. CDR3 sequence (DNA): TGCGCCAGCAGCCCCCGCGGGGCGGCCACCGGGGAGCTGTTTTTT.

The CDR3 DNA reads TGCGCCAGCAGCCGCGGGGAGACAGGGCTAGGCTACACCTTC. The encoded protein is CASSRGETGLGYTF. The chain combines TRBV4-1 with TRBJ1-2; TRBD1 agrees at 7 bases. CDR3 length: 14 residues. Germline V gene lookup returns CDR1 MGHRA and CDR2 YSYEKL. V lost 4 bases to trimming and J lost 8 bases; unmatched junction nucleotides: 10.

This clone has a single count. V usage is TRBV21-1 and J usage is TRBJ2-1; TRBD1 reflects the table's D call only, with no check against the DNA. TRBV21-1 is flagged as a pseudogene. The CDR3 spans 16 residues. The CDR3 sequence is CASSKAPTSSYNEQFF. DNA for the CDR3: TGTGCCAGCAGCAAAGCGCCGACAAGCTCCTACAATGAGCAGTTCTTC.

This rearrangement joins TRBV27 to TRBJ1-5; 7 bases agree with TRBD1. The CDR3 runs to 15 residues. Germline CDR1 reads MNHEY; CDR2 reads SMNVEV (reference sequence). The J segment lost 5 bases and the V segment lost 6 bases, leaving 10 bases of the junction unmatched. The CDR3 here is CASSTVRDRDQPQHF. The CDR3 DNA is TGTGCCAGCAGCACGGTCCGAGACAGGGATCAGCCCCAGCATTTT.

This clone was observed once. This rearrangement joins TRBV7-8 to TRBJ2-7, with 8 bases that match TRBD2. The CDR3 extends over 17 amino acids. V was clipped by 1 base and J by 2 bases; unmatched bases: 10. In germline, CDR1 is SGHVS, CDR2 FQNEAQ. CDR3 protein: CASSLDGGSGSPYEQYF. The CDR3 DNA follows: TGTGCCAGCAGCTTAGACGGGGGGAGCGGGAGCCCCTACGAGCAGTACTTC. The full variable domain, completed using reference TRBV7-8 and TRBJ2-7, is GAGVSQSPRYKVAKRGQDVALRCDPISGHVSLFWYQQALGQGPEFLTYFQNEAQLDKSGLPSDRFFAERPEGSVSTLKIQRTQQEDSAVYLCASSLDGGSGSPYEQYFGPGTRLTVT.

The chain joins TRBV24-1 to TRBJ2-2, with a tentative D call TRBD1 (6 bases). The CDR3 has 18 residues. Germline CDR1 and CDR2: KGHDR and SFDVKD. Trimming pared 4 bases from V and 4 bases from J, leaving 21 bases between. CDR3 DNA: TGTGCCACCAGTGAGGGCGTGTGGGGACAAAGAAGCACCGGGGAGCTGTTTTTT. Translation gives CATSEGVWGQRSTGELFF.

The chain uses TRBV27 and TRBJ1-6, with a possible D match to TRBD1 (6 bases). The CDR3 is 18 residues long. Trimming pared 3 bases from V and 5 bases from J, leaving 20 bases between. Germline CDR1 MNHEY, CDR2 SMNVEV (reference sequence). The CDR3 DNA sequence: TGTGCCAGCAGTTTCCAAGCGTTACAGGGTCCGAATAATTCACCCCTCCACTTT. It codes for CASSFQALQGPNNSPLHF.